Listed below are T cell receptor beta chains from one sample, sequenced in a study of shared T cell receptors in the human thymus. The repertoire was sequenced with immunoSEQ multiplex PCR; TCRdb's copy has only in-frame clones and lacks some. The profile covers some 400,000 clones, with around 95% appearing a single time and approximately 0.02% taken by the ten largest. Material for sequencing was thymocytes. The receptor set was obtained from a human donor. Each CDR3 is given with its conserved first and last residue. The D gene is left open where the match is weak. Clone size is shown for a subset of rows, as once, few, many or a class of expanded clone.

D gene	V gene	clone size	J gene	CDR3 DNA	CDR3 protein
.	TRBV14	.	TRBJ2-3	TGTGCCAGCAGCCAAGAAGGAGGTATTAGACGGGGAGATACGCAGTATTTT	CASSQEGGIRRGDTQYF
.	TRBV7-3	.	TRBJ2-6	TGTGCCAGCAGCTTAGCGGCCTCTGGGGCCAACGTCCTGACTTTC	CASSLAASGANVLTF
.	TRBV19	.	TRBJ1-5	TGTGCCAGTAGTATCGTGGACAGCTATAGCAATCAGCCCCAGCATTTT	CASSIVDSYSNQPQHF
.	TRBV7-2	.	TRBJ1-1	TGTGCCAGCAGAGCAGACAGATCTACTGAAGCTTTCTTT	CASRADRSTEAFF
TRBD1	TRBV5-1	.	TRBJ1-2	TGCGCCAGCAGCTTGCCGGGACAGAGCTATGGCTACACCTTC	CASSLPGQSYGYTF
TRBD2	TRBV7-8	.	TRBJ2-1	TGTGCCAGCAGCAAGACTAGCGGGAGAGGCAATGAGCAGTTCTTC	CASSKTSGRGNEQFF
.	TRBV25-1	.	TRBJ1-3	TGTGCCACTAGCACAAACTCTGGAAACACCATATATTTT	CATSTNSGNTIYF
TRBD1	TRBV28	.	TRBJ1-1	TGTGCCAGCAGTTTCACCCTCGGGACAGGCCTGAACACTGAAGCTTTCTTT	CASSFTLGTGLNTEAFF
.	TRBV10-3	.	TRBJ2-7	TGTGCCATCAGTGAGTCTACCGGTGGGAGCTACGAGCAGTACTTC	CAISESTGGSYEQYF
.	TRBV28	.	TRBJ2-1	TGTGCCAGCAGTCGGCTAGGGGGATCACTCAACAATGAGCAGTTCTTC	CASSRLGGSLNNEQFF
TRBD2	TRBV4-3	.	TRBJ2-3	TGCGCCAGCAGCCAGTCTAGCGGGAGCCCCACAGATACGCAGTATTTT	CASSQSSGSPTDTQYF
.	TRBV6-5	few	TRBJ1-1	TGTGCCAGCAGTTACTCAGGGATGAACACTGAAGCTTTCTTT	CASSYSGMNTEAFF
.	TRBV18	.	TRBJ2-1	TGTGCCAGCTCGGTATCTGTGGACGAGGCTACAGAGCAGTTCTTC	CASSVSVDEATEQFF
.	TRBV27	.	TRBJ1-1	TGTGCCAGCAGTTCAGTGGACACTGAAGCTTTCTTT	CASSSVDTEAFF
TRBD1	TRBV7-8	.	TRBJ1-1	TGTGCCAGCAGCTTAGAAGGACAGGGGGACTTCAAAGCTTTCTTT	CASSLEGQGDFKAFF
.	TRBV18	.	TRBJ2-1	TGTGCCAGCTCACCAGGGCAGCGGCATAACAATGAGCAGTTCTTC	CASSPGQRHNNEQFF
.	TRBV4-2	.	TRBJ1-2	TGTGCCAGCAGCCAAGATCGATTAATTCCTTCCTATGGCTACACCTTC	CASSQDRLIPSYGYTF
TRBD1	TRBV28	few	TRBJ1-5	TGTGCCAGCACCTCCCAGGGGGCAGGGTATCAGCCCCAGCATTTT	CASTSQGAGYQPQHF
.	TRBV11-2	.	TRBJ2-1	TGTGCCAGCAGCTTAAACAGGGCGACTGAGCAGTTCTTC	CASSLNRATEQFF
.	TRBV10-3	.	TRBJ2-7	TGTGCCATCCACCACCAAAAAAAGAGTACGTCCTACGAGCAGTACTTC	CAIHHQKKSTSYEQYF
.	TRBV11-2	once	TRBJ2-7	TGTGCCAGCAGCTCTACTAGCTACGAGCAGTACTTC	CASSSTSYEQYF
.	TRBV29-1	.	TRBJ2-3	TGCAGCGTTGCGGGGGGCGGCACAGATACGCAGTATTTT	CSVAGGGTDTQYF
TRBD2	TRBV6-1	.	TRBJ2-3	TGTGCCAGCAGTGAAGATGGGGTAGCGGGAGGGCCGGCAGATACGCAGTATTTT	CASSEDGVAGGPADTQYF
.	TRBV10-2	.	TRBJ1-2	TGCGCCAGCAGTGATTGGGGTGGGAGGGACACTGGCTACACCTTC	CASSDWGGRDTGYTF
TRBD1	TRBV11-2	few	TRBJ2-1	TGTGCCAGCAGCGAGAACCGGGACAGGGCGGGTAATGAGCAGTTCTTC	CASSENRDRAGNEQFF